These 3 T cell receptor beta chains came from one sample sequenced in a study of Ad26.COV2.S vaccination and SARS-CoV-2 variants. The protocol was immunoSEQ multiplex PCR, while the TCRdb copy is restricted to in-frame clones and leaves out a portion. The table shows more than 300,000 clones, with 88% occurring only once. Treatment indicated: roughly 19 received Ad26.COV2.S at low or high dose, single or two shots; about 5 received placebo; per-sample allocation not given. After the first vaccine or placebo injection, samples were drawn on day 63. This sample comprised peripheral blood, obtained in a trial of Ad26.COV2.S vaccine versus placebo. The source is a person between 18 and 65 years old who received the Ad26.COV2.S COVID-19 vaccine or a placebo.

This clone was picked up a small number of times. At the DNA level, this CDR3 is encoded by other sequences in the same sample as well. This sequence joins TRBV6-2 or TRBV6-3 and TRBJ2-7, with 9 bases that match TRBD1. Germline CDR1 MNHEY, CDR2 SVGEGT. The CDR3 runs 15 residues. V lost 4 bases to trimming and J lost 2 bases; unmatched junction nucleotides: 6. The chain's CDR3 is CASSSWTGETYEQYF. The CDR3 coding sequence is TGTGCCAGCAGTTCTTGGACAGGGGAGACCTACGAGCAGTACTTC.

This chain uses TRBV18 with TRBJ2-7; no clear D gene. The CDR3 runs to 13 residues. Germline V gene sequence: CDR1 KGHSH, CDR2 LQKENI. The V end lost 1 base, the J end lost 3 bases, and 7 bases lay between the germline ends. CDR3 coding DNA: TGTGCCAGCTCACCACGACCCGACTACGAGCAGTACTTC. Protein product: CASSPRPDYEQYF.

This chain uses TRBV6-5 with TRBJ1-5; 7 nucleotides line up with TRBD1. The V and J ends lost 6 bases and 7 bases, in that order; junction bases with no gene match: 9. CDR1 is MNHEY and CDR2 is SVGAGI in the germline V gene. The CDR3 consists of 14 residues. The CDR3 DNA reads TGTGCCAGCAGGACAGGGACGGTTGGGCAGCCCCAGCATTTT. It translates to CASRTGTVGQPQHF.